What follows describes a single TCR beta chain. The antigen remains undetermined. V dropped 1 base and J dropped 7; count of bases not matched to a gene: 12. The CDR3 spans 18 residues. Per germline, CDR1 MGHRA and CDR2 YSYEKL. It was RNA transcripts that yielded the amplified TCR beta CDR3 regions. HTBI primers were used for first-round RT-PCR of the TCR CDR3. Using its own MiXCR run on the multiplex PCR reads, TCRdb lists one record per CDR3 protein. This table has about 360,000 distinct CDR3 sequences, 13% appearing once. The sample originates from a study of T cells in Graves' hyperthyroidism and ophthalmopathy. Study-level findings and limits: Using 13 V-J features, a model discriminated ophthalmopathy from stable hyperthyroidism.

Input material: blood. V is TRBV4-1 and J is TRBJ2-1; 11 bases are shared with TRBD2. This receptor was identified in a man aged 30 to 39 with Graves' hyperthyroidism that later progressed to Graves' ophthalmopathy. This CDR3 reads CASSQAGMLAGGRNEQFF. CDR3 DNA: TGCGCCAGCAGCCAAGCAGGGATGCTAGCGGGGGGTAGGAATGAGCAGTTCTTC.